The present TCR beta chain was sequenced within a study of control samples from healthy donors and cancer patients (dated by TCRdb to between 2020 and 2021). CDR1 and CDR2, looked up from the germline V gene, are MDHEN and SYDVKM. Trimmed from V: 6 bases; trimmed from J: 2 bases; junction bases lacking a gene match: 16. From the cysteine through the phenylalanine, the CDR3 covers 19 amino acids. Solely the CDR3 DNA is kept, with 57 bases framed from the first base. Library method: the immunoSEQ multiplex PCR assay. Sourced from immuneACCESS, this table was stored by TCRdb with only in-frame sequences that have V and J called. A share of the clones is absent; for the studies checked, an unresolved V gene accounts for under half, and the remainder has no known explanation. Across this sample there are roughly 48,000 clones, with 85% to 95% seen only once. Roughly a fifth of the sample comes from the top ten.

On this clone: The specificity of this receptor is unknown. No per-base quality is available; no much larger clone lies one base away.

The receptor chain draws on TRBV28 and TRBJ2-2; the central 9 bases match TRBD2. This TCR was sampled from a woman in her thirties or forties with head and neck cancer. Sequencing used PBMCs. CDR3 reads: CASRPRHRTSVFNTGELFF. The DNA reads as follows: TGTGCCAGCAGACCCCGACATAGGACTAGCGTTTTTAACACCGGGGAGCTGTTTTTT.